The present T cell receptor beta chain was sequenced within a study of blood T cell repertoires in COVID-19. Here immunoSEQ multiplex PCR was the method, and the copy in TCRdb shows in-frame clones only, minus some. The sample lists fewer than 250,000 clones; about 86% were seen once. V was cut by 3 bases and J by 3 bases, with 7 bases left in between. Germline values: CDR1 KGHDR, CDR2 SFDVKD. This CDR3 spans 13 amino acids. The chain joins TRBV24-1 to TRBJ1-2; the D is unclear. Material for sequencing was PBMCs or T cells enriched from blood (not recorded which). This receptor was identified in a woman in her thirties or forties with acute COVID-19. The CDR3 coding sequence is TGTGCCACCAGTGATGCCGGGGACTATGGCTACACCTTC. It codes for CATSDAGDYGYTF.